This T cell receptor beta chain emerged from a study of naive and memory T cell subsets (TCRdb year 2017). At the level of the whole study: An open-source, UMI-based TCR alpha and beta sequencing pipeline was applied to sorted naive and memory peripheral blood T cell subsets. The functional CMV T cell responses agreed completely with IgG serology results. RNA was DNase-treated and reverse transcribed with TCR constant-region primers, mostly using SuperScript III.

The study at large found these results: The repertoire findings for the naive and memory subsets could not be validated, as no ground truth was available. The abundance of TCRs followed a power law with an exponent that differed between naive and memory subsets yet stayed consistent across the three individuals. Clonotypes were defined as single alpha or beta chain sequences, not paired alpha/beta receptors. In both CD4 and CD8 cells, the Gini index increased while Shannon and inverse Simpson diversity decreased from naive through CM, EM and EMRA. RNA-based TCR counts may be influenced by expression changes linked to T cell activation and differentiation. A few larger clonotypes were present in naive repertoires, especially CD8 naive repertoires, and these clonotypes were possibly memory cells re-expressing CD45RA. After error correction, over 85% of naive TCR sequences appeared only once, giving much steeper abundance distributions than memory subsets.

TCR alpha and beta chain libraries were amplified separately from the second PCR step onward. To determine each donor's CMV status, fresh PBMCs were stimulated overnight with CMV viral lysate, and IFNgamma production from CD4+ T cells was then assessed. CD4 T cells were positively selected using Miltenyi beads, after which CD8 T cells were positively selected from the CD4-negative fraction. After staining for CD3, CD4, CD8, CD45RA, CD27 and a live/dead dye, cells were sorted on a BD Aria II into four subsets based on CD45RA and CD27. A few healthy volunteers provided blood, and each donor's sample was split into CD4 and CD8 T cells and then further divided into four differentiation subsets. About 110 ml of peripheral blood was taken from each donor, and PBMC were separated by density-gradient centrifugation on Ficoll-Paque PLUS. The sorted cells were lysed in RLT buffer, after which RNA was extracted using a Qiagen RNeasy kit and kept at -80 degrees C.

Turning to this clonotype: Its cognate antigen has yet to be identified. No qualities accompany the bases; no much larger clone lies one base away.

The library was made by UMI-ligation and nested PCR. To cover both TRBC1 and TRBC2, the beta constant-region primer consisted of an equimolar mix of two oligonucleotides. Four rounds of PCR, combining the SP2 primer with nested alpha and beta constant-region primers, were used to amplify the ligated cDNA. A single-stranded oligonucleotide containing the SP2 primer and a 12-nucleotide UMI was joined to the 3' end of the cDNA by T4 RNA ligase 1. Incubation of the ligation reaction lasted about 19-24 hours at 16 degrees C. PCR2 was typically performed as a SYBR Green qPCR and was stopped at a predetermined threshold so that over-amplification was prevented. All purifications after the first were performed with Agencourt AMPure XP magnetic beads. Library quantification was done by Qubit, followed by a TapeStation check on which the main peak was expected at around 650 bp. Pooled libraries were sequenced on an Illumina MiSeq using v2 2x251 paired-end kits, and typically 1-2 million reads were obtained per sample. Libraries were pooled at around 3.8 nM per sample, and 5-7% PhiX was added to improve cluster recognition. As for the original processing: V and J genes were assigned to Demultiplexor-processed FASTQ reads by Decombinator through tag matching, with a single base-pair mismatch being allowed. Collapsinator relied on UMIs to fix sequencing errors as well as frequency errors caused by PCR heterogeneity. TCRs were translated and CDR3s were extracted from the conserved cysteine to the FGXG phenylalanine by CDR3Translator, with non-productive sequences being flagged. Gini, Shannon entropy and inverse Simpson indices were computed after subsampling the repertoires to the same number of UMI-defined TCRs. Clonotype abundance distributions were fitted to a power law by maximum likelihood within the linear range. When run on a single naive CD8 sample, MIGEC and the pipeline yielded similar UMI counts, similar unique TCR numbers and similar clonal distributions. In one analysis, naive TCRs also found in any memory subset of the same donor were removed from the naive repertoire. The repertoires were searched for 5,500 to 7,500 CMV-associated CDR3 sequences that had been compiled from VDJdb and a published dataset. TCRdb handled the public reads itself, with Q25 trimming in fastp and clone calling in MiXCR, and kept productive beta chains. A single entry per CDR3 protein holds the most common genes and DNA from its merged rows. V and J calls and clone size were set by TCRdb, not the authors. For this sample there are about 150,000 distinct CDR3 sequences; roughly 23% appear just once. The ten largest clonotypes hold 0.1% to 0.11% of the sample.

Cut back by 1 base and 3 bases, the V and J ends lie 7 bases apart. From the cysteine up to the phenylalanine, the CDR3 has a length of 13 residues. Only the CDR3 portion is preserved as DNA: 39 bases, with reading frame beginning at the first base. The rearranged chain carries TRBV12-3 or TRBV12-4 and TRBJ2-7; no confident D gene assignment can be made. The clonotype originates from a human donor in good health. The sequenced sample consisted of naive CD4+ T cells from blood. The sample's cell subset or site label is to be understood as: naive T cells, CD45RA high CD27+. CDR3 sequence: CASSLGTVYEQYF. The nucleotide sequence is given as TGTGCCAGCAGTTTAGGGACCGTCTACGAGCAGTACTTC.